This T cell receptor beta chain was recorded in a study of T cells in Graves' hyperthyroidism and ophthalmopathy. Findings of the study overall: Also found in blood were most expanded thyroid clonotypes above 0.001.

RNA transcripts provided the source from which TCR beta CDR3 regions were amplified. First-round RT-PCR targeting the TCR CDR3 was performed with the HTBI primer set. TCRdb recomputed calls from the multiplex PCR reads with MiXCR, one row per CDR3 protein. Of hundreds of thousands of distinct CDR3 sequences in the sample, about 43% were seen once. V gave up 5 bases and J gave up 0 bases, with 14 bases separating them. The CDR3 is 17 amino acids. Germline V gives CDR1 SGHAT, CDR2 FQNNGV. A word on this clonotype: Its cognate antigen is unknown.

Sequencing was carried out using peripheral blood or thyroid tissue (not recorded which). The chain employs TRBV11-2 and TRBJ1-6, with D unclear. This sequence originates from a woman in her late teens or twenties with Graves' hyperthyroidism. Written as DNA, the CDR3 is TGTGCCAGCAGCCCCTTAGGAGAGAGCTCCTATAATTCACCCCTCCACTTT. It specifies CASSPLGESSYNSPLHF.